This T cell receptor beta chain was captured in a study of T cells in Graves' hyperthyroidism and ophthalmopathy. V shed 4 bases and J 2 bases; nucleotides not matched to a gene: 3. The germline V gene has CDR1 SGHVS and CDR2 FQNEAQ. The CDR3 runs to 14 residues. TCR beta CDR3 regions were amplified from RNA transcripts. Using the HTBI primer set, a first-round RT-PCR was run on the TCR CDR3. TCRdb redid the calling of the multiplex PCR reads with MiXCR, one entry per CDR3 protein. The table includes hundreds of thousands of distinct CDR3 sequences, over 40% detected once. About this clonotype: Its antigen is undetermined.

Uncontrolled infection, other autoimmune disease, pregnancy or lactation disqualified patients from enrolment. Findings of the study overall: In the blood, most expanded thyroid clonotypes above 0.001 appeared as well. Stable hyperthyroidism was told apart from ophthalmopathy by a model built on 13 V-J features.

The sequenced sample consisted of peripheral blood or thyroid tissue (not recorded which). V and J are TRBV7-8 and TRBJ2-7; 9 bases are shared with TRBD2. This TCR was recovered from an adult man with Graves' disease, either hyperthyroidism or ophthalmopathy (not recorded which). CDR3 bases: TGTGCCAGCAGCTCTCTAGCGGGGCCCTACGAGCAGTACTTC. It encodes CASSSLAGPYEQYF.